This is a list of T cell receptor beta chains from one sample in a study of T cells after yellow fever vaccination. MiXCR, applied by TCRdb to the 5' RACE reads, yields one record per CDR3 protein. This sample has tens of thousands of distinct CDR3 sequences; approximately 6.9% occur once, and the top ten carry less than 45%. The sequenced sample was CD8+ T cells sorted from PBMCs, obtained on the day of the first yellow fever vaccination. These TCRs come from a man between 18 and 35 years old who received the YFV17D yellow fever vaccine. Both conserved end residues are part of each CDR3. Each record gives: clone size, J gene, V gene, D gene, CDR3 protein, CDR3 DNA. A D gene is named only where the DNA matches it firmly. Clone size is shown for a subset of rows, as once, few, many or a class of expanded clone.

>many|TRBJ2-5|TRBV29-1|.
CSVTGIGFQETQYF
TGCAGCGTCACGGGGATCGGGTTCCAAGAGACCCAGTACTTC
>.|TRBJ2-2|TRBV5-1|TRBD1
CASSTGQGATGELFF
TGCGCCAGCAGCACCGGACAGGGGGCCACCGGGGAGCTGTTTTTT
>many|TRBJ2-4|TRBV4-1|TRBD1
CASSQDPVRDRVAKNIQYF
TGCGCCAGCAGCCAAGACCCGGTGCGGGACAGGGTAGCCAAAAACATTCAGTACTTC
>many|TRBJ1-5|TRBV10-3|.
CAISENVDFNQPQHF
TGTGCCATCAGTGAGAACGTGGACTTTAATCAGCCCCAGCATTTT
>many|TRBJ2-7|TRBV30|.
CAWSVGATALAEQYF
TGTGCCTGGAGTGTAGGGGCGACGGCCCTGGCCGAGCAGTACTTC
>.|TRBJ2-2|TRBV27|.
CASSHHQGPGELFF
TGTGCCAGCAGTCACCACCAGGGCCCCGGGGAGCTGTTTTTT
>.|TRBJ1-3|TRBV20-1|TRBD1
CSAREQGTGDTIYF
TGCAGTGCCCGGGAGCAGGGCACAGGGGACACCATATATTTT
>many|TRBJ2-1|TRBV29-1|.
CSAGYGADNEQFF
TGCAGCGCCGGATATGGGGCAGACAATGAGCAGTTCTTC
>.|TRBJ2-4|TRBV11-2|TRBD1
CASSFRTPGQGSFGKNIQYF
TGTGCCAGCAGCTTTAGGACCCCGGGACAGGGTTCATTTGGCAAAAACATTCAGTACTTC
>.|TRBJ2-2|TRBV7-7|TRBD2
CASSDSQRGADGELFF
TGTGCCAGCAGCGATAGCCAGCGGGGGGCGGACGGGGAGCTGTTTTTT
>few|TRBJ1-2|TRBV3-1|.
CASSQDPTEANYGYTF
TGTGCCAGCAGCCAAGATCCGACAGAAGCTAACTATGGCTACACCTTC
>few|TRBJ2-3|TRBV7-6|.
CASSPRGPDTQYF
TGTGCCAGCAGCCCCCGGGGCCCAGATACGCAGTATTTT
>many|TRBJ2-7|TRBV29-1|.
CSVVGSSYEQYF
TGCAGCGTTGTAGGGTCGTCCTACGAGCAGTACTTC
>many|TRBJ1-1|TRBV4-1|TRBD1
CASSQVTIGTGYTEAFF
TGCGCCAGCAGCCAAGTAACTATAGGGACAGGGTACACTGAAGCTTTCTTT
>many|TRBJ1-1|TRBV4-3|.
CASSQDTDNTEAFF
TGCGCCAGCAGCCAAGATACGGATAACACTGAAGCTTTCTTT
>few|TRBJ2-5|TRBV5-8|.
CASSLRTYQETQYF
TGTGCCAGCAGCTTAAGGACCTACCAAGAGACCCAGTACTTC
>few|TRBJ2-7|TRBV4-3|.
CASSQAALPGDAYEQYF
TGCGCCAGCAGCCAAGCCGCCCTTCCAGGAGATGCCTACGAGCAGTACTTC
>many|TRBJ2-3|TRBV24-1|.
CATSDSHTQYF
TGTGCCACCAGTGATTCTCATACGCAGTATTTT
>.|TRBJ1-1|TRBV4-1|TRBD1
CASSQDRDRGPNTEAFF
TGCGCCAGCAGCCAAGATAGGGACAGGGGACCTAACACTGAAGCTTTCTTT
>many|TRBJ2-7|TRBV4-1|TRBD2
CASSQSPGGQYEQYF
TGCGCCAGCAGCCAAAGTCCGGGGGGTCAGTACGAGCAGTACTTC
>many|TRBJ2-3|TRBV4-1|.
CASSQERAMDTQYF
TGCGCCAGCAGCCAAGAGAGAGCTATGGATACGCAGTATTTT
>.|TRBJ2-1|TRBV27|.
CASATPPFYNEQFF
TGTGCCAGCGCAACCCCCCCTTTCTACAATGAGCAGTTCTTC
>.|TRBJ1-2|TRBV6-6|.
CASSYADGYTF
TGTGCCAGCAGTTACGCCGATGGCTACACCTTC
>.|TRBJ2-3|TRBV9|.
CASSVGDRTTDTQYF
TGTGCCAGCAGCGTAGGTGATAGAACCACAGATACGCAGTATTTT
>many|TRBJ2-1|TRBV7-9|TRBD2
CASSPTSGGFGQFF
TGTGCCAGCAGCCCGACTAGCGGGGGGTTCGGGCAGTTCTTC
>many|TRBJ1-1|TRBV6-5|TRBD1
CASSYAPQGAVNTEAFF
TGTGCCAGCAGTTACGCCCCTCAGGGGGCGGTGAACACTGAAGCTTTCTTT
>many|TRBJ2-2|TRBV6-2/TRBV6-3|TRBD2
CASNGGLATGELFF
TGTGCCAGCAACGGTGGACTAGCCACCGGGGAGCTGTTTTTT
>.|TRBJ1-4|TRBV27|.
CATPQGTNEKLFF
TGTGCCACCCCACAGGGAACTAATGAAAAACTGTTTTTT
>many|TRBJ1-2|TRBV12-3/TRBV12-4|.
CASSLAVVFGYTF
TGTGCCAGCAGCCTGGCGGTGGTATTTGGCTACACCTTC
>many|TRBJ1-5|TRBV4-1|TRBD1
CASSQGRGGQPQHF
TGCGCCAGCAGCCAAGGCAGGGGGGGACAGCCCCAGCATTTT
>few|TRBJ1-6|TRBV7-9|.
CASSSTDSSSPLHF
TGTGCCAGCAGCTCCACAGACAGCAGTTCACCCCTCCACTTT
>few|TRBJ1-1|TRBV7-8|.
CASHGLTEAFF
TGTGCCAGCCATGGGCTGACTGAAGCTTTCTTT
>few|TRBJ2-2|TRBV6-2/TRBV6-3|.
CASSYRAENTGELFF
TGTGCCAGCAGTTATAGGGCAGAGAACACCGGGGAGCTGTTTTTT
>few|TRBJ2-1|TRBV6-4|TRBD2
CASSGSGGDYNEQFF
TGTGCCAGCAGTGGTAGCGGGGGGGATTACAATGAGCAGTTCTTC
>many|TRBJ2-1|TRBV7-9|.
CASSLSGNEQFF
TGTGCCAGCAGCCTGTCCGGGAATGAGCAGTTCTTC
>many|TRBJ1-1|TRBV6-5|TRBD1
CASSYGGTASTEAFF
TGTGCCAGCAGTTACGGCGGGACAGCTAGCACTGAAGCTTTCTTT
>many|TRBJ1-5|TRBV20-1|.
CSALGFLEPQHF
TGCAGTGCTTTGGGGTTCCTAGAGCCCCAGCATTTT